Listed below are T cell receptor beta chains from one sample, sequenced in a study of post-analysis software for immune sequencing data. TCRdb analysed the PCR reads with MiXCR anew, one entry per CDR3 protein. The sample shows approximately 730,000 distinct CDR3 sequences, roughly 27% of them seen only once. Sequencing input: blood. The receptors derive from a girl aged 10 to 17 with multiple sclerosis. The conserved cysteine and the conserved F or W are not part of the CDR3 here. The order of the fields is CDR3 protein, J gene, D gene, V gene. D genes are given only for firm matches.

ASSSLTGGSEAF TRBJ1-1 TRBD1 TRBV7-9
ASSLGQTRGNEQF TRBJ2-1 - TRBV5-1
ASSSLSGGEQF TRBJ2-1 - TRBV6-2/TRBV6-3
ASSTQGDNSPLH TRBJ1-6 TRBD1 TRBV5-1
SARLPNYRGNEQF TRBJ2-1 TRBD1 TRBV20-1
ASSFHTGAVGYT TRBJ1-2 - TRBV12-3/TRBV12-4
SASPSVWGGNEQF TRBJ2-1 - TRBV20-1
ASSLRSQETQY TRBJ2-5 - TRBV28
SARVEGFNTEAF TRBJ1-1 - TRBV20-1
ASSAGTGYVNEQY TRBJ2-7 TRBD1 TRBV9
ASSSYLSYEQY TRBJ2-7 - TRBV27
ASSTRLDYGYT TRBJ1-2 - TRBV14
SVRNGPAF TRBJ1-1 - TRBV29-1
ASSLRGGTDTQY TRBJ2-3 - TRBV28
ASSQSQSGGEAQY TRBJ2-5 TRBD2 TRBV3-1
SGRESGYGYT TRBJ1-2 - TRBV29-1
SARKGDEQF TRBJ2-1 - TRBV20-1
ASSSRTGYEQY TRBJ2-7 TRBD1 TRBV27
ASSQGREYNEQF TRBJ2-1 TRBD2 TRBV4-3
ASSPRVASIQY TRBJ2-4 - TRBV7-9
ASGSQGNSPLH TRBJ1-6 - TRBV6-6
ASSLEAGGQIYAF TRBJ1-1 TRBD1 TRBV7-2
ATSREQLATNEQY TRBJ2-5 - TRBV15
SARDLFVAIEQETQY TRBJ2-5 - TRBV20-1
ASSRDVPYEQY TRBJ2-7 - TRBV7-8
ASSLMGSLLAKNIQY TRBJ2-4 - TRBV5-1
ASSGGQYERPQH TRBJ1-5 - TRBV9